The present T cell receptor beta chain was sequenced within a study of PD-1 blockade in classical Hodgkin lymphoma. Time point described: cycle 4 day 1 (C4D1), after 6 weeks of nivolumab. All the patients suffered relapse after autologous stem cell transplantation, and brentuximab vedotin exposure differed. In the case of this clone: Its antigen is still unknown.

Findings and limits, study-wide: Reported findings placed baseline TCR diversity lower in newly diagnosed patients (compared with healthy donors). Patients with a complete response exhibited baseline diversity comparable to newly diagnosed patients.

Method: immunoSEQ multiplex PCR; TCRdb's copy keeps in-frame clones and lacks some. The sample shows about 47,000 clones, roughly 80% of them seen only once. The V gene end was trimmed by 6 bases and the J gene end by 2 bases; junction bases not matched to a gene: 10. CDR3 size: 16 residues. Germline V gene lookup returns CDR1 MNHEY and CDR2 SMNVEV (reference sequence). The specimen was peripheral blood mononuclear cells (PBMCs), collected before the fourth cycle of nivolumab. This TCR came from a human donor with classical Hodgkin lymphoma. The gene calls are TRBV27 and TRBJ1-5; 7 bases align to TRBD1. CDR3 DNA sequence: TGTGCCAGCAGGGAGAGGAGACAGGGCGGCAATCAGCCCCAGCATTTT. This sequence encodes CASRERRQGGNQPQHF.